The sequence of this T cell receptor (beta chain) was determined in a study of blood T cell repertoires in COVID-19. TCRdb keeps only in-frame clones here, not all; method: immunoSEQ multiplex PCR. The data contain fewer than 700,000 clones, about 88% of them singletons. This clone was detected only once. The same CDR3 arises from other DNA sequences in this sample as well. Germline CDR1 reads MNHEY; CDR2 reads SVGAGI. The CDR3 totals 13 residues. Trimming cost V 6 bases and J 1 base; bases outside gene matches: 2. The chain links TRBV6-5 to TRBJ1-1; TRBD1 matches at 7 bases. This TCR was sampled from a woman in her fifties or sixties with COVID-19, enrolled during active disease. The material sequenced was peripheral blood. CDR3 region: CASRRTGNTEAFF. CDR3 nucleotides: TGTGCCAGCAGGAGGACAGGGAACACTGAAGCTTTCTTT.